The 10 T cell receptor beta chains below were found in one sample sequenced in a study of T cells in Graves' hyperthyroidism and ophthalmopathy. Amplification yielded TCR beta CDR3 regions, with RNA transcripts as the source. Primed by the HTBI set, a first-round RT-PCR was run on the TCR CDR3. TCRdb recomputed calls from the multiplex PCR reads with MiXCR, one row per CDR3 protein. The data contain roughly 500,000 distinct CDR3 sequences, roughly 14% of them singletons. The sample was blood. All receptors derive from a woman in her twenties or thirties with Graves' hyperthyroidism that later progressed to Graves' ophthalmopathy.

The CDR3 DNA is TGCAGCGTTCAGGGGGACACTGAAGCTTTCTTT. Amino acids: CSVQGDTEAFF. The chain combines TRBV29-1 with TRBJ1-1; 7 nucleotides agree with TRBD1. The germline V gene encodes CDR1 SQVTM and CDR2 ANQGSEA. The CDR3 has 11 residues. V lost 5 bases to trimming and J lost 3 bases; unmatched junction nucleotides: 0.

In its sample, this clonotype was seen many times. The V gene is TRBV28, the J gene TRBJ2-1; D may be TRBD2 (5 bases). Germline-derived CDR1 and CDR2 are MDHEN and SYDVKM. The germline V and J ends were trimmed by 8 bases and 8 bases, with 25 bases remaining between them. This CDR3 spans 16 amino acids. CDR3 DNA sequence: TGTGCCAGCGGGAGCTTCCCTGCTACCCTATCCCATGAGCAGTTCTTC. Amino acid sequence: CASGSFPATLSHEQFF. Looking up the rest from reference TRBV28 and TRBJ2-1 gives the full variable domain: DVKVTQSSRYLVKRTGEKVFLECVQDMDHENMFWYRQDPGLGLRLIYFSYDVKMKEKGDIPEGYSVSREKKERFSLILESASTNQTSMYLCASGSFPATLSHEQFFGPGTRLTVL.

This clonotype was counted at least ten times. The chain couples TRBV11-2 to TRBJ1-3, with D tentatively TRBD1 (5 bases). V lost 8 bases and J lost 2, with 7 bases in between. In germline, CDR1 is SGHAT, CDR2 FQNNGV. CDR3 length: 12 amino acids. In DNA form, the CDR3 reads TGTGCCAGCCGGGGCGCTGGAAACACCATATATTTT. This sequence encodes CASRGAGNTIYF.

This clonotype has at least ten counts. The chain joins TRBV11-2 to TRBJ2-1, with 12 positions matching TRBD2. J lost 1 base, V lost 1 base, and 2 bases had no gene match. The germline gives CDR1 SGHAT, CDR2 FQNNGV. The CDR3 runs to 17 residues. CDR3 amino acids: CASSLGTSGTSYNEQFF. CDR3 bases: TGTGCCAGCAGCTTAGGGACTAGCGGGACTTCCTACAATGAGCAGTTCTTC.

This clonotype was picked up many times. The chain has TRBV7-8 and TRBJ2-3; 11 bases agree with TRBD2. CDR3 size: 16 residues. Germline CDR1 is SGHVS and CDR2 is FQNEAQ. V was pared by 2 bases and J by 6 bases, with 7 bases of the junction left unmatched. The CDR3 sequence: CASSLKMGLAADTQYF. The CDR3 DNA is TGTGCCAGCAGCTTAAAAATGGGACTAGCGGCCGATACGCAGTATTTT.

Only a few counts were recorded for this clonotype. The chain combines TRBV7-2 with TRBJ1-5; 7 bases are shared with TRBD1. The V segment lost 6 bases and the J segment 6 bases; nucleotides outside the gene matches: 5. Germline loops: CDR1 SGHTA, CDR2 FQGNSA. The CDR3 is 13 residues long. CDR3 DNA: TGTGCCAGCAGTTTGGACAGGAGTCAGCCCCAGCATTTT. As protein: CASSLDRSQPQHF.

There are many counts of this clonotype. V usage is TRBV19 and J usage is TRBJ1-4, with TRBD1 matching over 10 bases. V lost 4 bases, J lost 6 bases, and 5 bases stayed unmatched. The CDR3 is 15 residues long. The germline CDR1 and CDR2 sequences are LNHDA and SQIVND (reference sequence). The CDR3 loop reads CASSRWTGGDEKLFF. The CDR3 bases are TGTGCCAGTAGTAGATGGACAGGGGGAGATGAAAAACTGTTTTTT.

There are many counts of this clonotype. CDR3 bases: TGTGCCAGTATTGACGCAACCGTCTATAATTCACCCCTCCACTTT. Residues: CASIDATVYNSPLHF. This chain connects TRBV19 to TRBJ1-6; no definite D call. The CDR3 consists of 15 residues. The V and J ends lost 7 bases and 3 bases respectively, with 13 bases between them. The germline CDR1 and CDR2 sequences are LNHDA and SQIVND (reference sequence).

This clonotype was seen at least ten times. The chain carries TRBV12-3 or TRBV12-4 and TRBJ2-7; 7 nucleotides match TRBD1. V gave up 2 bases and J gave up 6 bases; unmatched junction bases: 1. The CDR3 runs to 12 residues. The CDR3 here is CASSLSGGEQYF. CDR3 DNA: TGTGCCAGCAGTTTATCAGGGGGCGAGCAGTACTTC.

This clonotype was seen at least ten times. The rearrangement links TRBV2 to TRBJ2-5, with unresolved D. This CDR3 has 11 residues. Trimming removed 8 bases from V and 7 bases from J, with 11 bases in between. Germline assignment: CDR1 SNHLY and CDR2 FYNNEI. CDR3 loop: CASGVDGTQYF. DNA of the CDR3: TGTGCCAGCGGGGTAGATGGGACCCAGTACTTC.